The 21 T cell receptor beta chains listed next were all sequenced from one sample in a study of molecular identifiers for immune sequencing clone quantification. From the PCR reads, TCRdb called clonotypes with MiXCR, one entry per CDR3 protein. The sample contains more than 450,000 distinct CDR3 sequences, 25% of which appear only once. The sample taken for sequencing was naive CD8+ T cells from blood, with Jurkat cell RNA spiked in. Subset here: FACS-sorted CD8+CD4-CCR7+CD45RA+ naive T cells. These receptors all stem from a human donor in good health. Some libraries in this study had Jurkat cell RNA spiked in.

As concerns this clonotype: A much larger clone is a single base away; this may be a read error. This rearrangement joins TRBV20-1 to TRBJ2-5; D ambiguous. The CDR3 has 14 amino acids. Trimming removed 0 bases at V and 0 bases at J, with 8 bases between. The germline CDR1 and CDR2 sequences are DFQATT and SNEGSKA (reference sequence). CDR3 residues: CSARDTLYQETQYF. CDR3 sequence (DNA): TGCAGTGCTAGAGATACACTGTACCAAGAGACCCAGTACTTC.

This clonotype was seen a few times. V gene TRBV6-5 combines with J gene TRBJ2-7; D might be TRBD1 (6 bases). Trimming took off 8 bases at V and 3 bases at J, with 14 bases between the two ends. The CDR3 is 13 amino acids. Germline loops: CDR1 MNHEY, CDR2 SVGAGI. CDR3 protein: CASRGPGDYEQYF. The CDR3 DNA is TGTGCCAGCCGAGGACCAGGGGACTACGAGCAGTACTTC.

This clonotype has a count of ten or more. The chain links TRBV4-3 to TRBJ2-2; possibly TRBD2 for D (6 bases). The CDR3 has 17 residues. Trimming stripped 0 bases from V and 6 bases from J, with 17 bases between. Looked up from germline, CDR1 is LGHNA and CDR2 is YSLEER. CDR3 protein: CASSQDSASVLPGELFF. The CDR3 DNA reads TGCGCCAGCAGCCAAGATTCGGCTAGCGTCCTTCCCGGGGAGCTGTTTTTT.

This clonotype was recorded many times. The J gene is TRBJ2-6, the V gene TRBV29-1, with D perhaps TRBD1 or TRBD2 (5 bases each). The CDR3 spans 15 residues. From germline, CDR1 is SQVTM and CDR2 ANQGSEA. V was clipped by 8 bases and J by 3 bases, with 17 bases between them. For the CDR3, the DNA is TGCAGCTCGTGGGACCCGTCGATTGGGGCCAACGTCCTGACTTTC. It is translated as CSSWDPSIGANVLTF.

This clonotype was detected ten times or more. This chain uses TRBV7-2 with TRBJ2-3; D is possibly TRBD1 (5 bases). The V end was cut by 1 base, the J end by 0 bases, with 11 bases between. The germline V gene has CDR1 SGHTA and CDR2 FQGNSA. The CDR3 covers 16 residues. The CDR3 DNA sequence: TGTGCCAGCAGCTTAGGTGTCAGGGCTAGCACAGATACGCAGTATTTT. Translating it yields CASSLGVRASTDTQYF.

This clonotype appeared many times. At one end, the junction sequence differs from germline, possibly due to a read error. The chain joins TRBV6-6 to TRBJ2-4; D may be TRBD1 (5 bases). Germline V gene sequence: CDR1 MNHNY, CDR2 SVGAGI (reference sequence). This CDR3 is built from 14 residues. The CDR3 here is CASSYNAGLPLGWF. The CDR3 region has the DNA TGTGCCAGCAGTTATAACGCAGGGTTGCCCCTGGGGTGGTTC.

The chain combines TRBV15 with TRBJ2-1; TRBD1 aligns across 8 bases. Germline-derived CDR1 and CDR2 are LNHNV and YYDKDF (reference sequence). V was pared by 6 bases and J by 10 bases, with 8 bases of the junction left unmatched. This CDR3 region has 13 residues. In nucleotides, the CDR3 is TGTGCCACCAGTTTGCAGGGGGCTGGGGAGCAGTTCTTC. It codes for CATSLQGAGEQFF.

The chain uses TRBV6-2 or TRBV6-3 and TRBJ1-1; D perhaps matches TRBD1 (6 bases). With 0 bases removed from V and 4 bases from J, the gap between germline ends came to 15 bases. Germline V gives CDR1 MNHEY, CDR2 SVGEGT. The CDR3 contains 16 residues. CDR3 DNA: TGTGCCAGCAGTTACTCGGTCGGGGTCAGGGGCACTGAAGCTTTCTTT. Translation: CASSYSVGVRGTEAFF.

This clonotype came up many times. The CDR3 loop is CATSRGTEAFF. As DNA, the CDR3 is TGTGCCACCAGCAGAGGCACTGAAGCTTTCTTT. V and J are TRBV15 and TRBJ1-1; D is ambiguous. CDR1 and CDR2 (germline): LNHNV, YYDKDF (reference sequence). V was cut by 1 base and J by 4 bases, with 1 base left in between. The CDR3 length is 11 residues.

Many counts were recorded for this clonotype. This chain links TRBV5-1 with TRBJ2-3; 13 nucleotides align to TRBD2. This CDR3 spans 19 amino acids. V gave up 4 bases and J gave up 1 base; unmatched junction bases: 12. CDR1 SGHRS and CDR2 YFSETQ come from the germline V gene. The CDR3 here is CASSPGQPTSGGRTDTQYF. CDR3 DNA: TGCGCCAGCAGCCCGGGACAGCCGACTAGCGGGGGGCGCACAGATACGCAGTATTTT.

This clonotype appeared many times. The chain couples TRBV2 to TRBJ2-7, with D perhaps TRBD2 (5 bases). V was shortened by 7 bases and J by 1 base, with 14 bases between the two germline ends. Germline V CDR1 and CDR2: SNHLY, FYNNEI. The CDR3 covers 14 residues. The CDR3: CASIEGTGSYEQYF. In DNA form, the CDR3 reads TGTGCCAGCATCGAAGGAACGGGGTCCTACGAGCAGTACTTC.

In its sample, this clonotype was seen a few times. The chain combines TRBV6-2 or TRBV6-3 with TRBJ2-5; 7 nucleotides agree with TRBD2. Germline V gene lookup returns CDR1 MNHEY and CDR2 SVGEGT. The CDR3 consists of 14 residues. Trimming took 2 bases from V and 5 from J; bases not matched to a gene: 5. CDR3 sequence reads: CASSYPGGSETQYF. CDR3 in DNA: TGTGCCAGCAGTTACCCGGGGGGATCCGAGACCCAGTACTTC.

The CDR3 coding sequence is TGCAGTGCGCAGGACGTACCCTACAATGAGCAGTTCTTC. Amino acid sequence: CSAQDVPYNEQFF. The chain recombines TRBV20-1 with TRBJ2-1; D gene ambiguous. CDR3 length: 13 residues. CDR1 DFQATT and CDR2 SNEGSKA come from the germline V gene (reference sequence). V was cut by 6 bases and J by 2 bases, with 11 bases left in between.

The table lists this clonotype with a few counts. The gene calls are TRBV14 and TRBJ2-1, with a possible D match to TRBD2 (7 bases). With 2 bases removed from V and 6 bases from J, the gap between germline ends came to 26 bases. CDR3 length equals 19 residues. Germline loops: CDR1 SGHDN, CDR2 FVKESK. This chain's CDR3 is CASSQPRSRSGGFVNEQFF. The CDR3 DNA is TGTGCCAGCAGCCAACCTAGGTCCCGTTCGGGGGGCTTTGTCAATGAGCAGTTCTTC.

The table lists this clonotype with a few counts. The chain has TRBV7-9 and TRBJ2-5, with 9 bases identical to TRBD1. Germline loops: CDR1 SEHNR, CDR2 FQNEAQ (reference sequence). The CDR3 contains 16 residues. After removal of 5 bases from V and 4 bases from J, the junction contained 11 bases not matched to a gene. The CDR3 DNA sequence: TGTGCCAGCAGCACCCACAGGGGGCTTCGGAGAGAGACCCAGTACTTC. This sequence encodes CASSTHRGLRRETQYF.

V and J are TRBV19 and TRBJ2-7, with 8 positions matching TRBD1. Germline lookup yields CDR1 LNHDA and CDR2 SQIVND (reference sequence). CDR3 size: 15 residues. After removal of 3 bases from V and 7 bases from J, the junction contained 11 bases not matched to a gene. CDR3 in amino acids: CASSIGQGALWEQYF. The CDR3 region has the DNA TGTGCCAGTAGTATTGGACAGGGCGCACTTTGGGAGCAGTACTTC. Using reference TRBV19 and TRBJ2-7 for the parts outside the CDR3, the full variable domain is DGGITQSPKYLFRKEGQNVTLSCEQNLNHDAMYWYRQDPGQGLRLIYYSQIVNDFQKGDIAEGYSVSREKKESFPLTVTSAQKNPTAFYLCASSIGQGALWEQYFGPGTRLTVT.

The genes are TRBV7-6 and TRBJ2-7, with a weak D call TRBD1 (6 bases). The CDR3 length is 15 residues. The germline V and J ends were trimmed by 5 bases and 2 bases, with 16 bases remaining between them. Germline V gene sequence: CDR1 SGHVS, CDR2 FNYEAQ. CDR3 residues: CASSPAGTQPYEQYF. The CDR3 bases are TGTGCCAGCAGCCCCGCCGGGACACAGCCCTACGAGCAGTACTTC.

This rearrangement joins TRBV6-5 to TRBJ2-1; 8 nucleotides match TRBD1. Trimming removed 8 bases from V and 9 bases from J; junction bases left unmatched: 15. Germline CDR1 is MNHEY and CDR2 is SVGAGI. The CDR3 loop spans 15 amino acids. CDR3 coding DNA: TGTGCCAGCGGGGAAGGACAGGGCCTTTTTGGTGAGCAGTTCTTC. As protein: CASGEGQGLFGEQFF.

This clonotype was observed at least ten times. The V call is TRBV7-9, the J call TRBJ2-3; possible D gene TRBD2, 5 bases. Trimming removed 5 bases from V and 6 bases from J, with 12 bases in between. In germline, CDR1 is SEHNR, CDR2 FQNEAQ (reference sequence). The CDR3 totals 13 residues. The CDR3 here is CASSPEGTDTQYF. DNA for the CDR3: TGTGCCAGCAGCCCCGAGGGAACTGATACGCAGTATTTT.

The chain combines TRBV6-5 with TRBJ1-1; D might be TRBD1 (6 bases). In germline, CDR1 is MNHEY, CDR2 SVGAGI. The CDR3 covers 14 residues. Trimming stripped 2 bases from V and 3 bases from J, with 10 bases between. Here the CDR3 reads CASSYRQADTEAFF. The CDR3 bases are TGTGCCAGCAGTTACAGACAGGCGGACACTGAAGCTTTCTTT.

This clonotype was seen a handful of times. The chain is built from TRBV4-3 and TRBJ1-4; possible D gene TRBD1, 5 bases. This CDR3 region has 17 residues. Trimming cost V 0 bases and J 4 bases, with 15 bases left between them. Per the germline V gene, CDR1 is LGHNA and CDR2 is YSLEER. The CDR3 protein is CASSQDMVGGVNEKLFF. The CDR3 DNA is TGCGCCAGCAGCCAAGATATGGTTGGGGGTGTTAATGAAAAACTGTTTTTT.